This T cell receptor beta chain was sequenced for a study of blood T cell repertoires in COVID-19. Across the whole study: PBMCs, B-cell-depleted T cells, or T cells provided the cDNA or gDNA that made up the material.

Data came from immunoSEQ multiplex PCR; TCRdb stores just in-frame clones and leaves some out. Among about 100,000 clones, approximately 85% were seen once, and the ten largest hold 18%. This clone was counted between two and nine times. Other DNA sequences in this sample translate to the same CDR3. CDR1 is SNHLY and CDR2 is FYNNEI in the germline V gene. The CDR3 is 15 residues long. The V gene end was trimmed by 7 bases and the J gene end by 4 bases; junction bases not matched to a gene: 6. The TCR comes from an elderly woman with active or convalescent COVID-19. The sequenced sample was peripheral blood. The V gene is TRBV2, the J gene TRBJ2-3, with TRBD2 matching 12 bases. The CDR3 is CASKRLAGVADTQYF. For the CDR3, the DNA is TGTGCCAGCAAGCGACTAGCGGGAGTGGCAGATACGCAGTATTTT.